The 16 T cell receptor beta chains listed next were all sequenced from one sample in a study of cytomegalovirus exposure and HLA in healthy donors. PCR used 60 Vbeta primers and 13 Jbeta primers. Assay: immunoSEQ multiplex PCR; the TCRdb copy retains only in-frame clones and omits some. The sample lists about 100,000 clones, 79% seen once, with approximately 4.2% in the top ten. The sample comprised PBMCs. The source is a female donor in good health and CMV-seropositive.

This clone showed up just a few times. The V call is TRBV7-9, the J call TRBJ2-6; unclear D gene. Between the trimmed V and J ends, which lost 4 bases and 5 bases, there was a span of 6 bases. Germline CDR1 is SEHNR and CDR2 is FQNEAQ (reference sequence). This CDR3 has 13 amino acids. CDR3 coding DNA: TGTGCCAGCAGCTCCTCCTGGGCCAACGTCCTGACTTTC. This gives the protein CASSSSWANVLTF.

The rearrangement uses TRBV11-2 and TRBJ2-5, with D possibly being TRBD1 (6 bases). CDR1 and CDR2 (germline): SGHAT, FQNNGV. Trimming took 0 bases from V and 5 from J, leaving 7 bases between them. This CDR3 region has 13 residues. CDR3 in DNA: TGTGCCAGCAGCTTAGATCAGGGGGAGACCCAGTACTTC. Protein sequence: CASSLDQGETQYF. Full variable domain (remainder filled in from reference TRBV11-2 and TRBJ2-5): EAGVAQSPRYKIIEKRQSVAFWCNPISGHATLYWYQQILGQGPKLLIQFQNNGVVDDSQLPKDRFSAERLKGVDSTLKIQPAKLEDSAVYLCASSLDQGETQYFGPGTRLLVL.

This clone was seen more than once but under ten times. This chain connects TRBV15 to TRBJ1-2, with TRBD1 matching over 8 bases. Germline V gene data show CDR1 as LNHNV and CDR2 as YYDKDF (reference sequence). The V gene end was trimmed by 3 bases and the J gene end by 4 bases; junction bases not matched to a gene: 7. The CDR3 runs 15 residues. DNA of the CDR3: TGTGCCACCAGCAGTCACGGACAGGGAACCTATGGCTACACCTTC. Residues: CATSSHGQGTYGYTF.

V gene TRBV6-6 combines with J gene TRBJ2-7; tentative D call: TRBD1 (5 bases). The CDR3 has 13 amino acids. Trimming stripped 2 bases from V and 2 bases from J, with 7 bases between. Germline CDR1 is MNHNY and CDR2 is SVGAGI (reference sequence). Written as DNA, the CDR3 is TGTGCCAGCAGTTACGACAGAACCTACGAGCAGTACTTC. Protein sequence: CASSYDRTYEQYF.

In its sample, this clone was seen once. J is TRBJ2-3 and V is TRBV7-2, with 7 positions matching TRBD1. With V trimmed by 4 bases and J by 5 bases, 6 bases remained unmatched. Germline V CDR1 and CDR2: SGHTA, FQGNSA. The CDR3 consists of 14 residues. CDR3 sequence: CASSSDRAIDTQYF. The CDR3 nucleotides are TGTGCCAGCAGCTCCGACAGGGCCATAGATACGCAGTATTTT.

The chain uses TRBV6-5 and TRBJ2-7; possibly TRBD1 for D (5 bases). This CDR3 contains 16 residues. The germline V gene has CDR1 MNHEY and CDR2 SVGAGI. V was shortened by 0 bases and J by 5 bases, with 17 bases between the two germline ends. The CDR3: CASSYSRQGNRNEQYF. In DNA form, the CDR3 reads TGTGCCAGCAGTTACTCGAGGCAGGGAAATAGGAACGAGCAGTACTTC.

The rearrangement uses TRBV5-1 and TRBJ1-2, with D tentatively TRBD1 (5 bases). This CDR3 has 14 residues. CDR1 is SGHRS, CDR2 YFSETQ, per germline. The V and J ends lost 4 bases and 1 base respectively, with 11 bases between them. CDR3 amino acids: CASSPQQVNYGYTF. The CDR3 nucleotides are TGCGCCAGCAGCCCCCAACAGGTTAACTATGGCTACACCTTC.

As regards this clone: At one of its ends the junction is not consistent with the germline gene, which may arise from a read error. CDR3 in amino acids: CANSLGTGPGEKLFF. Written as DNA, the CDR3 is TGTGCCAATAGTCTCGGGACAGGGCCAGGTGAAAAACTGTTTTTT. J is TRBJ1-4 and V is TRBV19, with 9 bases matching TRBD1. This CDR3 contains 15 residues. Per the germline V gene, CDR1 is LNHDA and CDR2 is SQIVND (reference sequence).

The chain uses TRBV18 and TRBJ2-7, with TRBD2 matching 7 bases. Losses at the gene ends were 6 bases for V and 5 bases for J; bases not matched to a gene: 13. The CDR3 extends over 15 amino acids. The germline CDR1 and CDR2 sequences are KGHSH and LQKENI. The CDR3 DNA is TGTGCCAGCTCGACGTTTGGGGGGGGGACGGACGAGCAGTACTTC. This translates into CASSTFGGGTDEQYF.

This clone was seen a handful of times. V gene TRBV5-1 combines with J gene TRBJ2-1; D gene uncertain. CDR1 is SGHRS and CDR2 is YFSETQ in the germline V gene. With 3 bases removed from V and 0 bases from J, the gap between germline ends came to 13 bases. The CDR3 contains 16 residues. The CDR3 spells CASSSRSLSSYNEQFF. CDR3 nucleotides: TGCGCCAGCAGCTCCAGGTCCCTCTCCTCCTACAATGAGCAGTTCTTC.

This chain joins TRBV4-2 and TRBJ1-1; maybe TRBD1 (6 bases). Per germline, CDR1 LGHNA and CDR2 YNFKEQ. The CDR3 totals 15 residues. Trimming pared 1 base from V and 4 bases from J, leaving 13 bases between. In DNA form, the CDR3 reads TGTGCCAGCAGCCAAGTGGGCCAGGGGTTCACTGAAGCTTTCTTT. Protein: CASSQVGQGFTEAFF.

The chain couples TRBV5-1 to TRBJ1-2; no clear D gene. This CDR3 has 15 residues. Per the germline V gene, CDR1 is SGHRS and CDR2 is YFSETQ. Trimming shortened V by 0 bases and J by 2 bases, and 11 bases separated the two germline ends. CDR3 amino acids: CASSLAGAQNYGYTF. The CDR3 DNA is TGCGCCAGCAGCTTGGCCGGTGCACAGAACTATGGCTACACCTTC.

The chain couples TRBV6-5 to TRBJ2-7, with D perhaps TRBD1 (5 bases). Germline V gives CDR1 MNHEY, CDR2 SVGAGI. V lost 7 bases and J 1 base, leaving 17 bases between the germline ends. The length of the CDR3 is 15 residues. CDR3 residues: CASTNLLGQSYEQYF. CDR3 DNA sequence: TGTGCCAGCACCAACCTCCTCGGACAATCCTACGAGCAGTACTTC.

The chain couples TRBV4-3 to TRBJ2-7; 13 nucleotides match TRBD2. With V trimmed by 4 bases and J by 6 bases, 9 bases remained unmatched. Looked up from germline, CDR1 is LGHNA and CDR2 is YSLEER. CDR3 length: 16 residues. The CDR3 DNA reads TGCGCCAGCAGCCCCCAACTAGCGGGGGGGCCGGGCGAGCAGTACTTC. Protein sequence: CASSPQLAGGPGEQYF.

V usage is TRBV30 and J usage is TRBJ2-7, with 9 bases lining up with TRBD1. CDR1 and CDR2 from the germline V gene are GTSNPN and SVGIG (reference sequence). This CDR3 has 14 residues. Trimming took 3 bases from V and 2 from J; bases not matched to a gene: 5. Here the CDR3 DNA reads TGTGCCTGGAGGGAACAGGGGGCCCCCTACGAGCAGTACTTC. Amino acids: CAWREQGAPYEQYF.

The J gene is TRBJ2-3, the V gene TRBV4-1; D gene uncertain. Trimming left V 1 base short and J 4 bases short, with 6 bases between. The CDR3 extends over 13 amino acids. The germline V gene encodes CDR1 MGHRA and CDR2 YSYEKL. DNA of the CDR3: TGCGCCAGCAGCCAAGTAAGCCCAGATACGCAGTATTTT. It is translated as CASSQVSPDTQYF.